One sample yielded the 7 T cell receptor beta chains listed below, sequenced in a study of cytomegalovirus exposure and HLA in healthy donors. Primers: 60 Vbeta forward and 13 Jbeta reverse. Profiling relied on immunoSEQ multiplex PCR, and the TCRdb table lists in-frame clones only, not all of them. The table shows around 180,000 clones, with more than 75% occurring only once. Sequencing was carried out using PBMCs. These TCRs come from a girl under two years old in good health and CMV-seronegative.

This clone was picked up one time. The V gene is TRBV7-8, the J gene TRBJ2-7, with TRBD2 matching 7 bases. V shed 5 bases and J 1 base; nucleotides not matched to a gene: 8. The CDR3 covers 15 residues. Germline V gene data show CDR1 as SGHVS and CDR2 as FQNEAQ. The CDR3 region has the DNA TGTGCCAGCAGCCACTCCAGCGGGGTGTCCTACGAGCAGTACTTC. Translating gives CASSHSSGVSYEQYF.

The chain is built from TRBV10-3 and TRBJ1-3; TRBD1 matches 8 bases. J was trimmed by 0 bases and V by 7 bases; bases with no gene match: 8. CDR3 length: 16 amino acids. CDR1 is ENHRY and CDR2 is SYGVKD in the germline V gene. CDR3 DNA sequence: TGTGCCATCAACGACAGGGGAGGAGACTCTGGAAACACCATATATTTT. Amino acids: CAINDRGGDSGNTIYF.

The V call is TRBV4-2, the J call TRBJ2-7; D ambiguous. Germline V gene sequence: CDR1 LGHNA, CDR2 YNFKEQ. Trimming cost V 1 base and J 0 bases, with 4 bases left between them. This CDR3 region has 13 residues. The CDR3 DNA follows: TGTGCCAGCAGCCAAGCCAGCTCCTACGAGCAGTACTTC. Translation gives CASSQASSYEQYF.

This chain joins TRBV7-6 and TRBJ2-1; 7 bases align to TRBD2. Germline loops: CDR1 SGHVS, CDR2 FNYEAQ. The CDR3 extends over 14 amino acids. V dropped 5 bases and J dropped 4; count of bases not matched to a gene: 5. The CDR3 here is CASSPSGEYNEQFF. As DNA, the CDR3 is TGTGCCAGCAGCCCAAGCGGGGAGTACAATGAGCAGTTCTTC.

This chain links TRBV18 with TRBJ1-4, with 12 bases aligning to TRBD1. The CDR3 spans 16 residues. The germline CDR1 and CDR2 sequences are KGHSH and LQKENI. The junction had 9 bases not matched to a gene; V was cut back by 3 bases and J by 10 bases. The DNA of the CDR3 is TGTGCCAGCTCACCGCGGGACAGGGGGCTTATCCGAAAACTGTTTTTT. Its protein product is CASSPRDRGLIRKLFF.

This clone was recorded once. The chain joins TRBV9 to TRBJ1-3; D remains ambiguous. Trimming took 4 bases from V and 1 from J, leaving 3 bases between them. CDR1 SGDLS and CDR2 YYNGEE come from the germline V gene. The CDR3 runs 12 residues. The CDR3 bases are TGTGCCAGCAGCCCGTCTGGAAACACCATATATTTT. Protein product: CASSPSGNTIYF.

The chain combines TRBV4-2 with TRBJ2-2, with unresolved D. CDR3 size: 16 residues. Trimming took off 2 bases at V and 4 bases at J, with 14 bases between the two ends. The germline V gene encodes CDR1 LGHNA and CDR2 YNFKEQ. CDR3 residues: CASSQPRAAFTGELFF. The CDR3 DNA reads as TGTGCCAGCAGCCAACCGAGAGCAGCGTTCACCGGGGAGCTGTTTTTT.